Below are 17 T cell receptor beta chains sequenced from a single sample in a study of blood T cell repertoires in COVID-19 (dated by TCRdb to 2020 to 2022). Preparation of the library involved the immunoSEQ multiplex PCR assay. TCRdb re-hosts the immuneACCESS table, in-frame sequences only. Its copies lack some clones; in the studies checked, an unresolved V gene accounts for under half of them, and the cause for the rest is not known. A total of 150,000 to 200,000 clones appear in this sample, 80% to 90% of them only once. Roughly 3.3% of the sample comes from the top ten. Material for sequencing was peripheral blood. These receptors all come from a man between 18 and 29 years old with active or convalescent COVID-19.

The CDR3 region has the DNA TGTGCCAGCAGCGGCAGGATTCTCTATGGCTACACCTTC. It is translated as CASSGRILYGYTF. This rearrangement joins TRBV5-4 to TRBJ1-2; D is uncertain. Trimming left V 4 bases short and J 4 bases short, with 11 bases between. Germline CDR1 and CDR2: SGHNT and YYREEE (reference sequence). CDR3 size: 13 residues.

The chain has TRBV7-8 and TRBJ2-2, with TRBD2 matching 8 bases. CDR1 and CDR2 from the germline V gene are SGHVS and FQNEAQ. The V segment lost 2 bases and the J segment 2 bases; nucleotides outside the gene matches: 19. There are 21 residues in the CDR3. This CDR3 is CASSLFGGRIISGRNTGELFF. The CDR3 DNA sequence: TGTGCCAGCAGCTTATTTGGGGGGCGCATCATCAGCGGGAGAAACACCGGGGAGCTGTTTTTT.

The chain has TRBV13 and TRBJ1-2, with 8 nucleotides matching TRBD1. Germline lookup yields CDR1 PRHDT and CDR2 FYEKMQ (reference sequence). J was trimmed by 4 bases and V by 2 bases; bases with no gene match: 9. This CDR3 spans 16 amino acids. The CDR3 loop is CASSLSFPTGGYGYTF. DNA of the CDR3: TGTGCCAGCAGCTTATCATTCCCCACAGGGGGCTATGGCTACACCTTC.

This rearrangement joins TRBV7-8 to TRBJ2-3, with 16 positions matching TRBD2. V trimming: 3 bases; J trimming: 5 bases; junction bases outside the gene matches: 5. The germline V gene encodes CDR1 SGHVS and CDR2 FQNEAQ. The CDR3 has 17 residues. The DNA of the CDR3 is TGTGCCAGCAGCTTGGGGACTAGCGGGGGGGCCTTAGATACGCAGTATTTT. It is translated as CASSLGTSGGALDTQYF. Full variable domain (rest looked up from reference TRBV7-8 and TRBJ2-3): GAGVSQSPRYKVAKRGQDVALRCDPISGHVSLFWYQQALGQGPEFLTYFQNEAQLDKSGLPSDRFFAERPEGSVSTLKIQRTQQEDSAVYLCASSLGTSGGALDTQYFGPGTRLTVL.

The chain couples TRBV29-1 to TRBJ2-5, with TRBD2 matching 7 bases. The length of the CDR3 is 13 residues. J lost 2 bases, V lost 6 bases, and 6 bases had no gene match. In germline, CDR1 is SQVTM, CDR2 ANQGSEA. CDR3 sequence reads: CSVPAGAQETQYF. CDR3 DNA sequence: TGCAGCGTCCCTGCGGGAGCTCAAGAGACCCAGTACTTC.

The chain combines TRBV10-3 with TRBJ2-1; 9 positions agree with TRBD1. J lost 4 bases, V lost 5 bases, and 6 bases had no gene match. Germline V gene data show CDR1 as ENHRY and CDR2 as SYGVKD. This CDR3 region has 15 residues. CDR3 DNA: TGTGCCATCAGTTCCGGACAGGGGCCTTACAATGAGCAGTTCTTC. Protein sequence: CAISSGQGPYNEQFF.

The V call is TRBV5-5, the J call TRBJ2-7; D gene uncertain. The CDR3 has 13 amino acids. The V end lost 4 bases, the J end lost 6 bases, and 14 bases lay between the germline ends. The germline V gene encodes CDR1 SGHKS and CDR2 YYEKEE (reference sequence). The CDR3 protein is CASSPYLSSEQYV. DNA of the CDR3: TGTGCCAGCAGCCCATACCTTTCGAGCGAGCAGTACGTC.

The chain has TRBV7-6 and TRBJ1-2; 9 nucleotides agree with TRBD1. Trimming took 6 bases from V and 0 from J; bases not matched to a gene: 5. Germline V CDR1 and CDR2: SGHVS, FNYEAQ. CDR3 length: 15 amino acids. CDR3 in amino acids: CASSLQGAPNYGYTF. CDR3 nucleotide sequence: TGTGCCAGCAGTCTACAGGGGGCGCCTAACTATGGCTACACCTTC.

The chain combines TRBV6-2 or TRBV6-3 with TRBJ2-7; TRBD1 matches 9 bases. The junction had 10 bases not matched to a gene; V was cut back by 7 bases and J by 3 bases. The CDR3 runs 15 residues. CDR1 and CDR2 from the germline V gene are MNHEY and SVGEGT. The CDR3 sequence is CASTPGTGTYYEQYV. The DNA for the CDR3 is TGTGCCAGCACCCCAGGGACAGGGACTTACTACGAGCAGTACGTC.

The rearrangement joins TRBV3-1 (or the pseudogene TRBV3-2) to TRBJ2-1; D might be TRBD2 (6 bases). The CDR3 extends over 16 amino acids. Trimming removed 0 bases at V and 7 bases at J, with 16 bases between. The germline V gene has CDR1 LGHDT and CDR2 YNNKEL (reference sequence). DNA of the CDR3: TGTGCCAGCAGCCAAGATGGGCGGGGTGTGGGTAATGAGCAGTTCTTC. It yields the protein CASSQDGRGVGNEQFF.

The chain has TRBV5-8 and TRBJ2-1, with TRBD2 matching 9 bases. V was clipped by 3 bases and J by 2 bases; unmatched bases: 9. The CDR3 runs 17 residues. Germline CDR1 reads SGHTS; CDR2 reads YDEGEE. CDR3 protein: CASSWAAGGAAYNEQFF. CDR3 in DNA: TGTGCCAGCAGCTGGGCGGCGGGGGGGGCCGCCTACAATGAGCAGTTCTTC.

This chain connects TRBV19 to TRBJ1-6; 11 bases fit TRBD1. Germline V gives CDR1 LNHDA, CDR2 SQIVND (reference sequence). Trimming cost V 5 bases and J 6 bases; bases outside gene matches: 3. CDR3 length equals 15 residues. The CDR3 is CASSLGQGVNSPLHF. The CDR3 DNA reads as TGTGCCAGTAGTTTGGGACAGGGGGTTAATTCACCCCTCCACTTT.

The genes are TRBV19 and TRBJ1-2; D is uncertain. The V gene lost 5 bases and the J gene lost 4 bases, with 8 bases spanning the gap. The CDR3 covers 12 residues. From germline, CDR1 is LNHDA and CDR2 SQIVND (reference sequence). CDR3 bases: TGTGCCAGTAGTCCCAGTCCCTATGGCTACACCTTC. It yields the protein CASSPSPYGYTF.

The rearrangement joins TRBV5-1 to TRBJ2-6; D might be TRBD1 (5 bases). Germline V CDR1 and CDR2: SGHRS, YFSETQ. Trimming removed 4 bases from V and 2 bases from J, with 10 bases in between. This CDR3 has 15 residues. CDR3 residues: CASSPPGTGANVLTF. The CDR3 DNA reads TGCGCCAGCAGCCCACCAGGGACTGGGGCCAACGTCCTGACTTTC.

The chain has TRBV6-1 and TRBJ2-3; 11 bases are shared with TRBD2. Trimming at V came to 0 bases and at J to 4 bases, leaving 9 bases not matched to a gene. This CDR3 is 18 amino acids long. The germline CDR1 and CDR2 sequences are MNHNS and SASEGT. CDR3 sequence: CASSEASFLAGGPDTQYF. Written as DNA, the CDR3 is TGTGCCAGCAGTGAAGCTTCTTTCCTAGCGGGGGGCCCAGATACGCAGTATTTT.

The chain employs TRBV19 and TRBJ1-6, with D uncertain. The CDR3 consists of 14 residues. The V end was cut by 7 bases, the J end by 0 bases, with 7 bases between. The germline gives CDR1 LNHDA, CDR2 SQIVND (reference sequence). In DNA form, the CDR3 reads TGTGCCAGTACGCAGGCCTCCTATAATTCACCCCTCCACTTT. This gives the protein CASTQASYNSPLHF.

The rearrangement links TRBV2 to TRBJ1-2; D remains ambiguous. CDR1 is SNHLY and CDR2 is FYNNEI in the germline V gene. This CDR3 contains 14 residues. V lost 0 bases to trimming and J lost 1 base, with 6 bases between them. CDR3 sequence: CASSEASYNYGYTF. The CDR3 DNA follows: TGTGCCAGCAGTGAAGCTTCGTATAACTATGGCTACACCTTC.